Presented here are 30 T cell receptor beta chains from one specimen sequenced in a study of cytomegalovirus exposure and HLA in healthy donors. 13 Jbeta primers and 60 Vbeta primers were used for the PCR. TCRdb's copy holds only in-frame clones and misses some; the assay was immunoSEQ multiplex PCR. In the table there are some 150,000 clones, just under 85% of which are singletons. Sequenced sample: PBMCs. All receptors derive from a man between 35 and 55 years old in good health and CMV-seropositive.

This chain uses TRBV10-3 with TRBJ1-2, with TRBD1 identical over 8 bases. The germline V gene encodes CDR1 ENHRY and CDR2 SYGVKD. The CDR3 sequence is 14 residues long. J lost 8 bases, V lost 2 bases, and 7 bases had no gene match. CDR3 amino acids: CAISEIGRGPGYTF. CDR3 DNA: TGTGCCATCAGTGAGATCGGCAGGGGGCCCGGCTACACCTTC.

The V call is TRBV5-1, the J call TRBJ2-2; 11 positions agree with TRBD1. The germline V gene has CDR1 SGHRS and CDR2 YFSETQ. The CDR3 is made up of 16 amino acids. With V trimmed by 0 bases and J by 5 bases, 3 bases remained unmatched. The CDR3 here is CASSLAGTGGTGELFF. CDR3 coding DNA: TGCGCCAGCAGCTTGGCCGGGACAGGGGGAACCGGGGAGCTGTTTTTT.

The rearrangement uses TRBV25-1 and TRBJ2-5; 9 nucleotides line up with TRBD1. V lost 7 bases and J lost 4; bases outside the gene matches: 1. CDR1 is MGHDK and CDR2 is SYGVNS in the germline V gene. This CDR3 contains 12 residues. The chain's CDR3 is CASNRGPETQYF. The CDR3 DNA sequence: TGTGCCAGCAACAGGGGGCCAGAGACCCAGTACTTC. Combining the CDR3 with reference TRBV25-1 and TRBJ2-5 gives the whole variable domain EADIYQTPRYLVIGTGKKITLECSQTMGHDKMYWYQQDPGMELHLIHYSYGVNSTEKGDLSSESTVSRIRTEHFPLTLESARPSHTSQYLCASNRGPETQYFGPGTRLLVL.

This clone was detected only a few times. J is TRBJ2-7 and V is TRBV29-1, with 11 bases aligning to TRBD1. From germline, CDR1 is SQVTM and CDR2 ANQGSEA. V shed 5 bases and J 6 bases; nucleotides not matched to a gene: 9. This CDR3 contains 14 residues. As DNA, the CDR3 is TGCAGCGTTTTCACCGGGACAGGGGGGCGCGAGCAGTACTTC. Translation gives CSVFTGTGGREQYF.

The chain couples TRBV11-1 to TRBJ2-5; TRBD1 is a possible D gene (6 bases). Germline V gene data show CDR1 as SGHAT and CDR2 as FQDESV (reference sequence). This CDR3 has 17 amino acids. Trimming removed 2 bases from V and 0 bases from J, with 16 bases in between. CDR3 residues: CASSLLDSTPHQETQYF. The CDR3 DNA sequence: TGTGCCAGCAGCTTATTGGACAGTACTCCCCACCAAGAGACCCAGTACTTC.

V gene TRBV15 combines with J gene TRBJ1-2; no clear D gene. Germline-derived CDR1 and CDR2 are LNHNV and YYDKDF (reference sequence). Trimming took off 1 base at V and 6 bases at J, with 15 bases between the two ends. The CDR3 is made up of 15 amino acids. The CDR3: CATSRGAGMSNGYTF. CDR3 DNA sequence: TGTGCCACCAGCAGAGGTGCGGGTATGAGTAATGGCTACACCTTC. Together with reference TRBV15 and TRBJ1-2, the CDR3 gives the full variable domain: DAMVIQNPRYQVTQFGKPVTLSCSQTLNHNVMYWYQQKSSQAPKLLFHYYDKDFNNEADTPDNFQSRRPNTSFCFLDIRSPGLGDTAMYLCATSRGAGMSNGYTFGSGTRLTVV.

The chain recombines TRBV19 with TRBJ1-5; 8 positions match TRBD1. Germline lookup yields CDR1 LNHDA and CDR2 SQIVND (reference sequence). The CDR3 runs to 14 residues. With V trimmed by 7 bases and J by 2 bases, 4 bases remained unmatched. The CDR3 nucleotides read TGTGCCAGTATTCTGACAGGGGGCAATCAGCCCCAGCATTTT. Protein product: CASILTGGNQPQHF.

The rearrangement links TRBV5-5 to TRBJ2-1, with TRBD1 as a possible D gene (6 bases). This CDR3 has 16 residues. V was trimmed by 5 bases and J by 7 bases, leaving 22 bases between them. The germline CDR1 and CDR2 sequences are SGHKS and YYEKEE (reference sequence). The CDR3 sequence is CASSPGGGWQGNEQFF. In DNA form, the CDR3 reads TGTGCCAGCAGTCCCGGCGGTGGGTGGCAGGGGAATGAGCAGTTCTTC.

V gene TRBV18 combines with J gene TRBJ1-1, with 7 bases fitting TRBD1. V lost 4 bases and J lost 2; bases outside the gene matches: 10. Germline values: CDR1 KGHSH, CDR2 LQKENI. This CDR3 region has 16 residues. The CDR3 loop is CASSRDSRYKNTEAFF. Written as DNA, the CDR3 is TGTGCCAGCTCACGGGACAGTCGCTATAAAAACACTGAAGCTTTCTTT. Combining the CDR3 with reference TRBV18 and TRBJ1-1 gives the whole variable domain NAGVMQNPRHLVRRRGQEARLRCSPMKGHSHVYWYRQLPEEGLKFMVYLQKENIIDESGMPKERFSAEFPKEGPSILRIQQVVRGDSAAYFCASSRDSRYKNTEAFFGQGTRLTVV.

This clone was detected only a few times. The chain couples TRBV7-3 to TRBJ1-1; D might be TRBD1 (5 bases). The germline V gene encodes CDR1 SGHTA and CDR2 FQGTGA. This CDR3 comprises 14 residues. V gave up 2 bases and J gave up 3 bases, with 10 bases separating them. This chain's CDR3 is CASSLPGAHTEAFF. The DNA of the CDR3 is TGTGCCAGCAGCTTACCTGGGGCCCACACTGAAGCTTTCTTT. The full variable domain, completed using reference TRBV7-3 and TRBJ1-1, is GAGVSQTPSNKVTEKGKYVELRCDPISGHTALYWYRQSLGQGPEFLIYFQGTGAADDSGLPNDRFFAVRPEGSVSTLKIQRTERGDSAVYLCASSLPGAHTEAFFGQGTRLTVV.

V usage is TRBV30 and J usage is TRBJ1-1, with TRBD1 identical over 7 bases. CDR1 GTSNPN and CDR2 SVGIG come from the germline V gene (reference sequence). Trimming at V came to 2 bases and at J to 0 bases, leaving 9 bases not matched to a gene. CDR3 length: 16 residues. CDR3 sequence: CAWSSGRGFMNTEAFF. The CDR3 nucleotides read TGTGCCTGGAGTTCTGGCAGGGGGTTCATGAACACTGAAGCTTTCTTT.

The chain combines TRBV21-1 with TRBJ1-3; TRBD1 was called by the table and not checked on the DNA. TRBV21-1 is labeled a pseudogene. The CDR3 is made up of 14 amino acids. CDR3 sequence: CASSKGDRGYTIYF. For the CDR3, the DNA is TGTGCCAGCAGCAAAGGGGACAGGGGTTACACCATATATTTT.

This clone was recorded only once. This chain connects TRBV18 to TRBJ1-1, with TRBD1 matching 10 bases. CDR3 length equals 15 residues. V was pared by 3 bases and J by 1 base, with 2 bases of the junction left unmatched. Germline V CDR1 and CDR2: KGHSH, LQKENI. CDR3 in DNA: TGTGCCAGCTCACCTCGACAGGGGGCGAACACTGAAGCTTTCTTT. Translation gives CASSPRQGANTEAFF.

The chain recombines TRBV25-1 with TRBJ2-5; 7 bases are a match to TRBD1. The DNA end is a closer match to TRBJ2-7, so the J assignment may be wrong. Germline lookup yields CDR1 MGHDK and CDR2 SYGVNS. The CDR3 sequence is 15 residues long. CDR3 DNA: TGTGCCAGCAGTGAAACAGGGGACCTTTCCTACGAGCAGTACTTC. It codes for CASSETGDLSYEQYF.

The chain has TRBV14 and TRBJ1-1; D is unclear. The CDR3 loop spans 15 amino acids. Between the trimmed V and J ends, which lost 3 bases and 7 bases, there was a span of 18 bases. CDR1 is SGHDN, CDR2 FVKESK, per germline. CDR3 sequence: CASSHASERLNEAFF. The CDR3 bases are TGTGCCAGCAGCCACGCCTCTGAGCGTTTGAATGAAGCTTTCTTT.

A word on this clone: Other DNA sequences in this specimen translate into the identical CDR3. The J gene is TRBJ2-7, the V gene TRBV6-1; 8 bases are shared with TRBD2. The CDR3 is made up of 19 amino acids. The V and J ends lost 2 bases and 2 bases, in that order; junction bases with no gene match: 17. Germline CDR1 and CDR2: MNHNS and SASEGT. CDR3 DNA sequence: TGTGCCAGCAGTGAACCGGGACCCTTTAGAAGCGGGAGTCCCTACGAGCAGTACTTC. This encodes CASSEPGPFRSGSPYEQYF.

The chain has TRBV6-5 and TRBJ1-5; 7 nucleotides match TRBD1. The CDR3 consists of 15 residues. The trim removed 6 bases at V and 4 bases at J, leaving 9 bases unmatched. Germline CDR1 MNHEY, CDR2 SVGAGI. CDR3 residues: CASRPSTGSNQPQHF. The CDR3 bases are TGTGCCAGCAGGCCGTCGACAGGGTCTAATCAGCCCCAGCATTTT.

This chain uses TRBV11-3 with TRBJ1-1; D gene uncertain. Deletions cut 5 bases from V and 3 bases from J, with 7 bases between. The germline V gene has CDR1 SGHNT and CDR2 YENEEA. The CDR3 spans 12 residues. CDR3 nucleotide sequence: TGTGCCAGCAGCCCCCTCCACACTGAAGCTTTCTTT. Its protein product is CASSPLHTEAFF.

The V call is TRBV13, the J call TRBJ2-1; TRBD2 matches at 9 bases. Trimming took 5 bases from V and 6 from J; bases not matched to a gene: 8. The CDR3 totals 15 residues. Germline V gene lookup returns CDR1 PRHDT and CDR2 FYEKMQ (reference sequence). In nucleotides, the CDR3 is TGTGCCAGCAGCCTCGGGCTAGCGGGGACCAATGAGCAGTTCTTC. This translates into CASSLGLAGTNEQFF.

The CDR3 DNA reads TGTGCCAGTTACGGACAGGGCAGCTACACCTTC. Residues: CASYGQGSYTF. V usage is TRBV19 and J usage is TRBJ1-2; 8 bases match TRBD1. V trimming: 8 bases; J trimming: 9 bases; junction bases outside the gene matches: 5. Germline loops: CDR1 LNHDA, CDR2 SQIVND (reference sequence). The CDR3 covers 11 residues.

The rearrangement uses TRBV4-3 and TRBJ1-4; no clear D gene. The CDR3 extends over 18 amino acids. V was clipped by 0 bases and J by 0 bases, with 14 bases between them. Per the germline V gene, CDR1 is LGHNA and CDR2 is YSLEER. CDR3: CASSQDRGQHATNEKLFF. DNA of the CDR3: TGCGCCAGCAGCCAAGATCGAGGGCAGCATGCAACTAATGAAAAACTGTTTTTT.

This clone has a handful of counts. A read error may account for a junction end that differs from germline. The chain has TRBV7-9 and TRBJ1-1; D is possibly TRBD1 (5 bases). Germline CDR1 and CDR2: SEHNR and FQNEAQ (reference sequence). The CDR3 is made up of 14 amino acids. The CDR3 here is CSSNPWGSNTEAFF. CDR3 coding DNA: TGTTCCAGCAACCCTTGGGGCTCTAACACTGAAGCTTTCTTT. Full variable domain (outside the CDR3, taken from reference TRBV7-9 and TRBJ1-1): DTGVSQNPRHKITKRGQNVTFRCDPISEHNRLYWYRQTLGQGPEFLTYFQNEAQLEKSRLLSDRFSAERPKGSFSTLEIQRTEQGDSAMYLCSSNPWGSNTEAFFGQGTRLTVV.

The chain joins TRBV6-1 to TRBJ2-7; TRBD2 matches 13 bases. After removal of 7 bases from V and 6 bases from J, the junction contained 6 bases not matched to a gene. CDR3 length: 14 residues. The V gene's germline CDR1 is MNHNS and CDR2 SASEGT. The DNA of the CDR3 is TGTGCCAGCACCAGACTAGCGGGAGGCGGCGAGCAGTACTTC. Protein product: CASTRLAGGGEQYF.

The genes are TRBV27 and TRBJ2-7; perhaps TRBD1 as D (5 bases). This CDR3 comprises 16 residues. CDR1 and CDR2 from the germline V gene are MNHEY and SMNVEV (reference sequence). V was clipped by 6 bases and J by 1 base, with 19 bases between them. The CDR3 coding sequence is TGTGCCAGCAGCCCACTTACCCGACAGAGGTCCTACGAGCAGTACTTC. It translates to CASSPLTRQRSYEQYF.

V and J are TRBV9 and TRBJ2-3, with 12 bases aligning to TRBD2. Trimming removed 3 bases from V and 4 bases from J; junction bases left unmatched: 6. In germline, CDR1 is SGDLS, CDR2 YYNGEE. The CDR3 contains 16 residues. The CDR3 DNA reads TGTGCCAGCAGCGGAAGGACTAGCGGGGTCTCAGATACGCAGTATTTT. It translates to CASSGRTSGVSDTQYF.

V gene TRBV29-1 combines with J gene TRBJ1-1, with D perhaps TRBD1 (5 bases). The germline gives CDR1 SQVTM, CDR2 ANQGSEA. This CDR3 spans 14 amino acids. V dropped 6 bases and J dropped 4 bases, with 18 bases sitting between them. CDR3 sequence reads: CSVTEQVSGTEAFF. DNA for the CDR3: TGCAGCGTGACCGAACAGGTTTCGGGCACTGAAGCTTTCTTT.

This chain joins TRBV10-3 and TRBJ1-1; 7 bases line up with TRBD1. The CDR3 covers 15 residues. V was pared by 0 bases and J by 3 bases, with 4 bases of the junction left unmatched. Germline-derived CDR1 and CDR2 are ENHRY and SYGVKD. CDR3 amino acids: CAISESGQTYTEAFF. DNA for the CDR3: TGTGCCATCAGTGAGTCGGGACAGACCTACACTGAAGCTTTCTTT.

This clone was seen more than once but under ten times. This sequence joins TRBV19 and TRBJ2-1; a possible D gene is TRBD2 (5 bases). Deletions cut 10 bases from V and 1 base from J, with 17 bases between. Germline CDR1 LNHDA, CDR2 SQIVND (reference sequence). The CDR3 totals 15 residues. The CDR3 sequence: CATALGRRSYNEQFF. The CDR3 DNA sequence: TGTGCCACCGCCCTTGGGAGAAGGTCCTACAATGAGCAGTTCTTC.

The rearrangement links TRBV7-8 to TRBJ1-1; D is possibly TRBD1 (6 bases). V lost 5 bases to trimming and J lost 6 bases, with 16 bases between them. Germline V gene lookup returns CDR1 SGHVS and CDR2 FQNEAQ. The CDR3 runs to 14 residues. The chain's CDR3 is CASSAGQNNPEAFF. CDR3 nucleotides: TGTGCCAGCAGCGCCGGACAGAATAACCCTGAAGCTTTCTTT.

This chain links TRBV2 with TRBJ2-7; 8 nucleotides agree with TRBD1. The CDR3 covers 12 residues. Germline CDR1 reads SNHLY; CDR2 reads FYNNEI. V lost 6 bases to trimming and J lost 13 bases; unmatched junction nucleotides: 11. CDR3 sequence: CASSRLGQGRYF. The CDR3 DNA is TGTGCCAGCAGCCGCTTAGGACAGGGTAGATACTTC.